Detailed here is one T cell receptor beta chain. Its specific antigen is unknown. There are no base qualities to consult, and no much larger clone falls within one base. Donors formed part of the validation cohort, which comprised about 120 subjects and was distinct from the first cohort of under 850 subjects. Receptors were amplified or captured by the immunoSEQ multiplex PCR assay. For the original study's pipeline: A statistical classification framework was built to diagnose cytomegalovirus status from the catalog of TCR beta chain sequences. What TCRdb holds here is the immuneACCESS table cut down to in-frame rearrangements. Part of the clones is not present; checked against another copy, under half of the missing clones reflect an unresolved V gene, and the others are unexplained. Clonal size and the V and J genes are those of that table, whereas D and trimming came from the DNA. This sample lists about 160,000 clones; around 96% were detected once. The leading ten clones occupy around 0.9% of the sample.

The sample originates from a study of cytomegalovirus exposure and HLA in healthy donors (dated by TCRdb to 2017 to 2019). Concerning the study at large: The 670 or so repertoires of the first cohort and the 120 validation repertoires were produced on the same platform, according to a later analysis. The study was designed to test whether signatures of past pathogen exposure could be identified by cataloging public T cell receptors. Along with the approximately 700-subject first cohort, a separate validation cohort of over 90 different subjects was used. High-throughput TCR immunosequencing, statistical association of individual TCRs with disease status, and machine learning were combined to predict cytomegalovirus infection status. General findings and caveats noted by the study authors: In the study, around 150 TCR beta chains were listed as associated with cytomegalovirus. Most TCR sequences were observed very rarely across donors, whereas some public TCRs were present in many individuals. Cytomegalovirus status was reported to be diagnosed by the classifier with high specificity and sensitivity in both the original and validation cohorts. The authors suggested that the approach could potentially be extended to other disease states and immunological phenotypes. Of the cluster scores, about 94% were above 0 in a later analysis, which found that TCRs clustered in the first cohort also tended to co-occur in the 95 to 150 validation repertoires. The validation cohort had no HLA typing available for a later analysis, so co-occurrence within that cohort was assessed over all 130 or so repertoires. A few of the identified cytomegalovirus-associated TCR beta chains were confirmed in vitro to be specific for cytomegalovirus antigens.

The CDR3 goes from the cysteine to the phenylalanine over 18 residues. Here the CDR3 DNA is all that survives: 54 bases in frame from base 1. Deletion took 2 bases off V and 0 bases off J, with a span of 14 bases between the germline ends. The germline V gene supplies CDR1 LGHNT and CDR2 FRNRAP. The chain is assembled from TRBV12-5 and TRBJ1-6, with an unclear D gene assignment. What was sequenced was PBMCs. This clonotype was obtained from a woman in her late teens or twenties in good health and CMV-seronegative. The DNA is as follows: TGTGCTAGTGGTTTGTTAACGACATTTGGCTCCTATAATTCACCCCTCCACTTT. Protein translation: CASGLLTTFGSYNSPLHF.